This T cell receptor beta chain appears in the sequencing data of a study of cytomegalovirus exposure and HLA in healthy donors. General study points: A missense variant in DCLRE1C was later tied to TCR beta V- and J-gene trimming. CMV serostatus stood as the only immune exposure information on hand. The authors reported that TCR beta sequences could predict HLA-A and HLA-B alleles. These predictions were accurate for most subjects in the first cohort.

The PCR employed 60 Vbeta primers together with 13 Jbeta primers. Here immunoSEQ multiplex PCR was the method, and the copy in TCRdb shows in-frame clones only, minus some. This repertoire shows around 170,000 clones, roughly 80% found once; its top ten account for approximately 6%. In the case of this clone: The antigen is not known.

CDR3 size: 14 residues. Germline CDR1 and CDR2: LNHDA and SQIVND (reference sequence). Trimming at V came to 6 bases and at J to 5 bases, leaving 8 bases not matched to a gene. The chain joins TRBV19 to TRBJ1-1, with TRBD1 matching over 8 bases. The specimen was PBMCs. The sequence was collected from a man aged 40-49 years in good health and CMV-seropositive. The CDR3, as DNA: TGTGCCAGTAGACGGACAGGGCTGGAAACTGAAGCTTTCTTT. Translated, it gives CASRRTGLETEAFF.